A single sample gave rise to the 4 T cell receptor beta chains below, sequenced in a study of blood T cell repertoires in COVID-19. Sequencing used immunoSEQ multiplex PCR; TCRdb keeps in-frame clones, though not all of them. The table shows under 250,000 clones, with 92% occurring only once. Sequences were obtained from peripheral blood. The receptors here all came from a man in his thirties or forties with acute or convalescent COVID-19.

The V gene is TRBV11-3, the J gene TRBJ2-5; 9 bases are shared with TRBD1. J was trimmed by 5 bases and V by 5 bases; bases with no gene match: 15. The CDR3 sequence is 17 residues long. In germline, CDR1 is SGHNT, CDR2 YENEEA. As DNA, the CDR3 is TGTGCCAGCAGCCTACATCCCGGACAGGGGTTAACGGAGACCCAGTACTTC. This translates into CASSLHPGQGLTETQYF.

The chain links TRBV5-6 to TRBJ2-3; D is unclear. V lost 0 bases and J 2 bases, leaving 7 bases between the germline ends. Germline loops: CDR1 SGHDT, CDR2 YYEEEE. The CDR3 is 14 residues long. CDR3 sequence (DNA): TGTGCCAGCAGCTTGGTGCGTATCACAGATACGCAGTATTTT. Translation: CASSLVRITDTQYF.

CDR3: CATQGSGNTIYF. The CDR3 DNA reads as TGTGCCACCCAGGGTTCTGGAAACACCATATATTTT. This chain links TRBV10-3 with TRBJ1-3; tentatively, D is TRBD1 (5 bases). CDR1 and CDR2 from the germline V gene are ENHRY and SYGVKD. V was pared by 10 bases and J by 1 base, with 8 bases between. CDR3 size: 12 residues.

The rearrangement joins TRBV29-1 to TRBJ1-4; perhaps TRBD1 as D (5 bases). CDR1 is SQVTM and CDR2 is ANQGSEA in the germline V gene. The CDR3 length is 14 residues. V was pared by 5 bases and J by 4 bases, with 14 bases between. CDR3 sequence (DNA): TGCAGCGTTACTAGCGGGGGGAGTAATGAAAAACTGTTTTTT. It yields the protein CSVTSGGSNEKLFF.